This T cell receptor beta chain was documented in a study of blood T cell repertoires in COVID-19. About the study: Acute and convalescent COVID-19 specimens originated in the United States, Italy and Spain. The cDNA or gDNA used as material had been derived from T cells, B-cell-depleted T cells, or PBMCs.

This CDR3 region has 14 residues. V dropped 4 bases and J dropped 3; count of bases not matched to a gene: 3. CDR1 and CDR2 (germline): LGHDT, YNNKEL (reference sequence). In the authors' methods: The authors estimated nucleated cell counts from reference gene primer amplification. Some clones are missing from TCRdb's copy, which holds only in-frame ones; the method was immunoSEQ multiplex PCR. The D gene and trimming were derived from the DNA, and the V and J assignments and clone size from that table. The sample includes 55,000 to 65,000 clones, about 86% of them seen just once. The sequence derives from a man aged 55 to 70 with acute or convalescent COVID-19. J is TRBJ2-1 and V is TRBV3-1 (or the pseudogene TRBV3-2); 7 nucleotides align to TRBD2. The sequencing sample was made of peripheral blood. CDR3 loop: CASSPRGDYNEQFF. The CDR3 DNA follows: TGTGCCAGCAGCCCTCGGGGGGACTACAATGAGCAGTTCTTC.